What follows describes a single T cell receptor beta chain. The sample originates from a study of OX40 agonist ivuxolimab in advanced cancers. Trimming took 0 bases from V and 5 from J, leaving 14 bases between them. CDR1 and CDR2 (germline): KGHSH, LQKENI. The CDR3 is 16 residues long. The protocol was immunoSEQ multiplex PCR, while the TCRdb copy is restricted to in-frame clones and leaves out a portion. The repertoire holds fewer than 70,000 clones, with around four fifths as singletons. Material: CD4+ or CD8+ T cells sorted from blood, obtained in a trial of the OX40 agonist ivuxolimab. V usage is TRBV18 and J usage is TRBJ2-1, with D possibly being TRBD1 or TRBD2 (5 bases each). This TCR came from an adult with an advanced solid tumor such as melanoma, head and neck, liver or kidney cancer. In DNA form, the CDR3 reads TGTGCCAGCTCACCACCGATAGGGACGCAAAACAATGAGCAGTTCTTC. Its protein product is CASSPPIGTQNNEQFF. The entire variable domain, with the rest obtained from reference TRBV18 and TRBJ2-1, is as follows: NAGVMQNPRHLVRRRGQEARLRCSPMKGHSHVYWYRQLPEEGLKFMVYLQKENIIDESGMPKERFSAEFPKEGPSILRIQQVVRGDSAAYFCASSPPIGTQNNEQFFGPGTRLTVL.